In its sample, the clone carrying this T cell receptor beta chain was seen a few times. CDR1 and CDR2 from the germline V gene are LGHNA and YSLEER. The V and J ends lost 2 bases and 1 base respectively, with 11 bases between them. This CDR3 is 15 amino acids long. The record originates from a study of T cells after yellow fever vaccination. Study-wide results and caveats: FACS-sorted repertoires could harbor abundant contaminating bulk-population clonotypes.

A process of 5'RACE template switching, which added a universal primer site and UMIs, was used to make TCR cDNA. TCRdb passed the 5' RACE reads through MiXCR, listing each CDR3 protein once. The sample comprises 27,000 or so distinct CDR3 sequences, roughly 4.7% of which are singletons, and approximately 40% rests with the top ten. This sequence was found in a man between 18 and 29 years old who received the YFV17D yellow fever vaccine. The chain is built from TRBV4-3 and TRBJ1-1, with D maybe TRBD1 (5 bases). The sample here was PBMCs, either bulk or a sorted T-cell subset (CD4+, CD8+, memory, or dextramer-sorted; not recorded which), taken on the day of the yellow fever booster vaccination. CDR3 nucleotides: TGCGCCAGCAGCCAATTATTGACAGAGAACACTGAAGCTTTCTTT. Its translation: CASSQLLTENTEAFF.